Listed below are T cell receptor beta chains from one sample, sequenced in a study of low-dose radiotherapy and immunotherapy resistance in tumors. Using its own MiXCR run on the reads, TCRdb lists one record per CDR3 protein. The table lists 65,000 to 95,000 distinct CDR3 sequences, over 15% of them singletons. This material consisted of PBMCs, taken after low-dose radiotherapy plus immunotherapy. The receptors shown here come from a male donor with prostate cancer. Each CDR3 is given with its conserved first and last residue. Fields, in order: D gene, J gene, clone size, V gene, CDR3 protein, CDR3 DNA. The D gene is left open where the match is weak. Size values are once, few and many counts, or a class for expanded clones, and some rows have none.

TRBD2 TRBJ2-1 . TRBV14 CASSQLLAGGPGEQFF TGTGCCAGCAGCCAACTCTTAGCGGGGGGGCCGGGGGAGCAGTTCTTC
. TRBJ2-5 many TRBV28 CASSYTAGTQYF TGTGCCAGCAGTTACACCGCAGGGACCCAGTACTTC
. TRBJ2-1 many TRBV5-1 CASSRTVDEQFF TGCGCCAGCAGCCGGACAGTCGATGAGCAGTTCTTC
. TRBJ1-5 many TRBV2 CASSQGWGSSNQPQHF TGTGCCAGCAGTCAAGGGTGGGGTTCTAGCAATCAGCCCCAGCATTTT
. TRBJ1-6 many TRBV28 CASSLSPTQVLHF TGTGCCAGCAGTTTATCCCCCACGCAGGTCCTCCACTTT
. TRBJ1-1 many TRBV6-5 CASSRPGVTEAFF TGTGCCAGCAGCCGCCCAGGGGTCACTGAAGCTTTCTTT
TRBD1 TRBJ2-2 . TRBV6-8 CASSLGTGAFRELFF TGTGCCAGCAGTCTCGGGACAGGGGCATTTAGGGAGCTGTTTTTT
. TRBJ2-1 many TRBV29-1 CSGRTDINYNEQFF TGCAGCGGCAGGACCGATATTAACTACAATGAGCAGTTCTTC
TRBD2 TRBJ2-1 many TRBV5-1 CASSLSGGRGDEQFF TGCGCCAGCAGCTTGTCGGGGGGTAGGGGCGATGAGCAGTTCTTC
. TRBJ2-7 many TRBV2 CASSEQGVDEQYF TGTGCCAGCAGTGAGCAGGGCGTCGACGAGCAGTACTTC
. TRBJ2-3 many TRBV29-1 CSVEWGLSSADTQYF TGCAGCGTTGAATGGGGCTTGTCGTCTGCAGATACGCAGTATTTT
TRBD2 TRBJ2-3 few TRBV20-1 CSARARERGDTQYF TGCAGTGCTAGAGCGCGGGAGCGGGGAGATACGCAGTATTTT
. TRBJ1-1 few TRBV10-2 CASSITGTGSEAFF TGTGCCAGCAGTATCACAGGGACGGGTAGTGAAGCTTTCTTT